This T cell receptor (beta chain) was identified during a study of T-cell memory formation after mild COVID-19. Study overall: Clusters of TCRs were largely donor specific. Broader study findings: Cross-reactive memory apparently joined, as some responding clones appeared in pre-infection memory. Later expanders leaned toward CD4+, whereas clones contracting from day 15 to 85 were balanced CD4/CD8. Contracting clones localized mainly to CM and EM when CD4+ and mainly to EMRA when CD8+.

Many counts were recorded for this clonotype. The antigen is undetermined. TCRdb itself ran the 5' RACE reads through MiXCR, one entry per CDR3 protein. The sample has about 38,000 distinct CDR3 sequences, over 10% seen once; the top ten hold about 32%. Sequenced material: PBMCs or a T cell subset sorted from them (not recorded which). This TCR derives from a man aged 18 to 30 who had mild COVID-19 (a few samples of this study predate the infection). Cell type and time point are not known.

Written as DNA, the CDR3 is TGTGCCAGCAGCAACAGACTAGAGACCCAGTACTTC. This translates into CASSNRLETQYF. This rearrangement joins TRBV7-2 to TRBJ2-5; D remains unclear. CDR3 length: 12 residues. Trimming left V 5 bases short and J 4 bases short, with 8 bases between. Germline assignment: CDR1 SGHTA and CDR2 FQGNSA.